Shown below are 25 T cell receptor beta chains from a single sample sequenced in a study of cytomegalovirus exposure and HLA in healthy donors (dated by TCRdb to about 2017). The library came from the immunoSEQ multiplex PCR assay. A mixture of 60 forward primers for TCR Vbeta segments and 13 reverse primers for TCR Jbeta segments was used in the multiplex PCR. The table comes from immuneACCESS by way of TCRdb, which keeps in-frame sequences with V and J called. Part of the clones is missing from these tables; in studies checked, under half for an unresolved V gene and the rest for unknown reasons. This sample lists roughly 150,000 clones; approximately 80% were detected once. The ten largest clones take up around 1.6% of the sample. The sample was PBMCs. The receptor source for this set is a woman aged 18-30 years in good health and CMV-seronegative.

This chain's CDR3 is CASSIVAGVGNQPQHF. DNA of the CDR3: TGTGCCAGTAGTATAGTAGCCGGGGTTGGGAATCAGCCCCAGCATTTT. V and J are TRBV19 and TRBJ1-5, with D unclear. The CDR3 spans 16 residues. CDR1 and CDR2 from the germline V gene are LNHDA and SQIVND (reference sequence). V was pared by 1 base and J by 4 bases, with 14 bases between.

The V and J genes are TRBV9 and TRBJ2-7; a possible D gene is TRBD1 (6 bases). CDR1 is SGDLS, CDR2 YYNGEE, per germline. V was pared by 0 bases and J by 3 bases, with 22 bases between. CDR3 length: 18 residues. CDR3 in DNA: TGTGCCAGCAGCGTAGAATGGGCTGTGGTGGGACAACACTACGAGCAGTACTTC. It encodes CASSVEWAVVGQHYEQYF.

V and J are TRBV30 and TRBJ1-5; 7 bases are a match to TRBD1. The V and J ends lost 4 bases and 1 base, in that order; junction bases with no gene match: 1. Looked up from germline, CDR1 is GTSNPN and CDR2 is SVGIG (reference sequence). This CDR3 region has 13 residues. The CDR3 nucleotides read TGTGCCTGGACAGGGGGAAGCAATCAGCCCCAGCATTTT. Its translation: CAWTGGSNQPQHF.

This clone has only one observation. J is TRBJ2-3 and V is TRBV11-2; 7 bases map to TRBD1. V was pared by 1 base and J by 5 bases, with 6 bases of the junction left unmatched. Germline V gene sequence: CDR1 SGHAT, CDR2 FQNNGV. This CDR3 spans 15 amino acids. The CDR3 region has the DNA TGTGCCAGCAGCTTAGTGAGGGGGCCGGGAGATACGCAGTATTTT. Encoded protein: CASSLVRGPGDTQYF.

The J gene is TRBJ2-3, the V gene TRBV5-6, with 13 bases lining up with TRBD2. This CDR3 contains 16 residues. V lost 4 bases and J lost 4; bases outside the gene matches: 6. Germline CDR1 reads SGHDT; CDR2 reads YYEEEE. The CDR3 bases are TGTGCCAGCAGCCTTACTAGCGGGGGGGCAGCAGATACGCAGTATTTT. Translation gives CASSLTSGGAADTQYF.

This chain links TRBV2 with TRBJ1-5; tentatively, D is TRBD1 (6 bases). This CDR3 contains 13 residues. Trimming took 5 bases from V and 6 from J, leaving 11 bases between them. Germline-derived CDR1 and CDR2 are SNHLY and FYNNEI. The chain's CDR3 is CASSSDRSQPQHF. The CDR3 DNA reads TGTGCCAGCAGTTCGGACAGAAGTCAGCCCCAGCATTTT.

As to this clone: One end of the junction is discordant with germline, which a read error may explain. The identical CDR3 is also encoded by other nucleotide sequences in the sample. This chain links TRBV5-6 with TRBJ1-5, with D maybe TRBD1 (5 bases). CDR3 length: 15 amino acids. Germline-derived CDR1 and CDR2 are SGHDT and YYEEEE. The CDR3 sequence is CASSFGQGKGQPQHF. DNA for the CDR3: TGTGCCAGCAGCTTCGGCCAGGGAAAGGGTCAGCCCCAGCACTTT.

This chain links TRBV2 with TRBJ2-5, with TRBD1 matching 8 bases. With 6 bases clipped from V and 4 bases from J, the junction kept 7 bases outside the gene matches. The CDR3 loop spans 14 amino acids. Germline loops: CDR1 SNHLY, CDR2 FYNNEI. The CDR3 spells CASRMTGVVETQYF. In DNA, the CDR3 is TGTGCCAGCAGGATGACAGGGGTGGTAGAGACCCAGTACTTC. The entire variable domain, with the rest obtained from reference TRBV2 and TRBJ2-5, is as follows: EPEVTQTPSHQVTQMGQEVILRCVPISNHLYFYWYRQILGQKVEFLVSFYNNEISEKSEIFDDQFSVERPDGSNFTLKIRSTKLEDSAMYFCASRMTGVVETQYFGPGTRLLVL.

The V and J genes are TRBV27 and TRBJ1-4; D unclear. The germline gives CDR1 MNHEY, CDR2 SMNVEV (reference sequence). Trimming took 3 bases from V and 0 from J, leaving 11 bases between them. The CDR3 contains 16 residues. This chain's CDR3 is CASSFSLGATNEKLFF. DNA of the CDR3: TGTGCCAGCAGTTTCTCTCTCGGTGCAACTAATGAAAAACTGTTTTTT.

Only one count was recorded for this clone. This chain joins TRBV6-1 and TRBJ1-5; 8 nucleotides match TRBD1. Germline assignment: CDR1 MNHNS and CDR2 SASEGT. The CDR3 totals 13 residues. The trim removed 3 bases at V and 6 bases at J, leaving 1 base unmatched. The CDR3 is CASSETGAQPQHF. The DNA for the CDR3 is TGTGCCAGCAGTGAGACAGGGGCTCAGCCCCAGCATTTT.

The chain carries TRBV7-2 and TRBJ1-1; D is unresolved. The CDR3 sequence is 14 residues long. Trimming removed 1 base from V and 5 bases from J, with 11 bases in between. In germline, CDR1 is SGHTA, CDR2 FQGNSA. For the CDR3, the DNA is TGTGCCAGCAGCTTAGAGGCGGGGAGGACTGAAGCTTTCTTT. Residues: CASSLEAGRTEAFF. Drawing the rest from reference TRBV7-2 and TRBJ1-1, the complete variable domain is GAGVSQSPSNKVTEKGKDVELRCDPISGHTALYWYRQSLGQGLEFLIYFQGNSAPDKSGLPSDRFSAERTGGSVSTLTIQRTQQEDSAVYLCASSLEAGRTEAFFGQGTRLTVV.

This clone showed up just a few times. The chain has TRBV6-4 and TRBJ2-1; maybe TRBD1 (6 bases). Germline-derived CDR1 and CDR2 are MRHNA and SNTAGT. The CDR3 extends over 13 amino acids. The germline V and J ends were trimmed by 5 bases and 10 bases, with 15 bases remaining between them. DNA of the CDR3: TGTGCCAGCAGTCCAACCGGGACAAGGGAGCAGTTCTTC. Translated, it gives CASSPTGTREQFF.

The J gene is TRBJ2-5, the V gene TRBV27, with D possibly TRBD1 on 6 matching bases. Germline assignment: CDR1 MNHEY and CDR2 SMNVEV (reference sequence). Trimming pared 4 bases from V and 2 bases from J, leaving 11 bases between. The CDR3 contains 14 residues. CDR3: CASSWSGVQETQYF. Written as DNA, the CDR3 is TGTGCCAGCAGTTGGTCAGGGGTTCAAGAGACCCAGTACTTC.

V usage is TRBV19 and J usage is TRBJ1-2; TRBD1 aligns across 7 bases. V shed 9 bases, J shed 9 bases, and the junction held 22 bases outside the gene matches. The CDR3 loop spans 16 amino acids. Germline assignment: CDR1 LNHDA and CDR2 SQIVND (reference sequence). The CDR3, as DNA: TGTGCCAGCACCGTTGGATCACCGACAGGGTGGTTTAGCTACACCTTC. Its protein is CASTVGSPTGWFSYTF.

The chain carries TRBV5-1 and TRBJ2-1; TRBD1 might be the D (6 bases). Trimming left V 3 bases short and J 6 bases short, with 13 bases between. This CDR3 is 14 amino acids long. Germline assignment: CDR1 SGHRS and CDR2 YFSETQ. CDR3 nucleotides: TGCGCCAGCAGCTCCGGGGTAGGGGGCAATGAGCAGTTCTTC. Translation: CASSSGVGGNEQFF.

The rearrangement links TRBV6-5 to TRBJ1-2; 8 nucleotides match TRBD1. CDR3 length equals 14 residues. Trimming at V came to 5 bases and at J to 4 bases, leaving 6 bases not matched to a gene. Germline V gives CDR1 MNHEY, CDR2 SVGAGI. The CDR3: CASSGGQARYGYTF. The CDR3 DNA reads as TGTGCCAGCAGTGGGGGACAGGCGCGCTATGGCTACACCTTC.

The chain uses TRBV28 and TRBJ2-4, with unresolved D. Between the trimmed V and J ends, which lost 5 bases and 4 bases, there was a span of 9 bases. The CDR3 has 13 residues. Per the germline V gene, CDR1 is MDHEN and CDR2 is SYDVKM. For the CDR3, the DNA is TGTGCCAGCAGTGCCACTATTAAAAACATTCAGTACTTC. Amino acids: CASSATIKNIQYF.

This chain joins TRBV11-2 and TRBJ1-6, with D perhaps matching TRBD1 (6 bases). Per germline, CDR1 SGHAT and CDR2 FQNNGV. The CDR3 has 18 amino acids. V was cut by 2 bases and J by 0 bases, with 14 bases left in between. The CDR3 loop reads CASSLPFGGRSYNSPLHF. CDR3 bases: TGTGCCAGCAGCTTACCCTTCGGGGGGCGCTCCTATAATTCACCCCTCCACTTT.

The V and J genes are TRBV28 and TRBJ2-5, with 8 bases that match TRBD2. J was trimmed by 1 base and V by 8 bases; bases with no gene match: 3. CDR1 is MDHEN and CDR2 is SYDVKM in the germline V gene. The CDR3 is 13 amino acids. CDR3 loop: CASCLAGQETQYF. The CDR3 bases are TGTGCCAGCTGTCTAGCGGGCCAAGAGACCCAGTACTTC.

The V call is TRBV10-3, the J call TRBJ2-3, with D maybe TRBD2 (5 bases). The CDR3 covers 16 residues. The V and J ends lost 0 bases and 5 bases respectively, with 15 bases between them. CDR1 and CDR2 from the germline V gene are ENHRY and SYGVKD. The CDR3 DNA reads TGTGCCATCAGTGAGTCTGTGTGGGAGAATGGAGATACGCAGTATTTT. This codes for CAISESVWENGDTQYF.

This clone showed up just a few times. V usage is TRBV11-3 and J usage is TRBJ2-1; 11 bases are shared with TRBD2. V lost 2 bases, J lost 7 bases, and 7 bases stayed unmatched. From germline, CDR1 is SGHNT and CDR2 YENEEA. CDR3 length equals 16 residues. CDR3 bases: TGTGCCAGCAGCTTATTCACCGGGACTAGCGGTAATGAGCAGTTCTTC. It is translated as CASSLFTGTSGNEQFF.

The genes are TRBV7-9 and TRBJ1-1; no firm D call. The CDR3 is made up of 18 amino acids. V gave up 4 bases and J gave up 1 base, with 22 bases separating them. Germline-derived CDR1 and CDR2 are SEHNR and FQNEAQ (reference sequence). The CDR3 DNA sequence: TGTGCCAGCAGCTCTAGGCCACGTACCGGTTGGAAGAACACTGAAGCTTTCTTT. Protein sequence: CASSSRPRTGWKNTEAFF.

This chain uses TRBV27 with TRBJ1-4; 12 bases fit TRBD1. Per germline, CDR1 MNHEY and CDR2 SMNVEV (reference sequence). J was trimmed by 8 bases and V by 1 base; bases with no gene match: 8. This CDR3 comprises 17 residues. CDR3 residues: CASSLLGGQGAQEKLFF. CDR3 nucleotides: TGTGCCAGCAGTTTATTAGGGGGACAGGGGGCGCAGGAAAAACTGTTTTTT.

The rearrangement uses TRBV19 and TRBJ2-3; TRBD2 matches at 7 bases. V shed 6 bases, J shed 1 base, and the junction held 4 bases outside the gene matches. This CDR3 has 14 residues. Germline-derived CDR1 and CDR2 are LNHDA and SQIVND (reference sequence). The chain's CDR3 is CASSSSGGTDTQYF. In DNA, the CDR3 is TGTGCCAGTAGCTCTAGCGGAGGCACAGATACGCAGTATTTT.

This clone has more than one count but fewer than ten. The V gene is TRBV21-1, the J gene TRBJ1-5; TRBD1 is the table's D call, not checked against the DNA. TRBV21-1 is listed as a pseudogene. This CDR3 has 17 amino acids. CDR3 nucleotides: TGTGCCAGCAGCAAAGTATTTTCGGACAGTAATAATCAGCCCCAGCATTTT. This gives the protein CASSKVFSDSNNQPQHF.